This passage covers 22 T cell receptor beta chains from one sample sequenced in a study of identical twins. Via MiXCR, TCRdb re-called the 5' RACE reads, giving one row per CDR3 protein. In the table there are some 600,000 distinct CDR3 sequences, 7% to 7.5% of which are singletons. The same data also contributed to another study, on yellow fever vaccine responses in identical twins.

The sample was PBMCs. Every receptor here comes from a woman between 18 and 29 years old in good health.

Ten or more counts support this clonotype. This chain links TRBV12-3 or TRBV12-4 with TRBJ2-7; D call uncertain. Trimming took 2 bases from V and 0 from J, leaving 5 bases between them. This CDR3 is built from 13 residues. The DNA of the CDR3 is TGTGCCAGCAGTTTAACCAGCTCCTACGAGCAGTACTTC. It specifies CASSLTSSYEQYF.

The chain joins TRBV24-1 to TRBJ2-1; 9 bases are a match to TRBD2. The V segment lost 3 bases and the J segment 7 bases; nucleotides outside the gene matches: 6. The CDR3 is 15 residues long. From germline, CDR1 is KGHDR and CDR2 SFDVKD. CDR3 loop: CATSDLSGSGNEQFF. DNA for the CDR3: TGTGCCACCAGTGATCTTAGCGGGAGTGGTAATGAGCAGTTCTTC.

The table lists this clonotype with many counts. V gene TRBV15 combines with J gene TRBJ1-6, with D hard to call. This CDR3 is built from 14 residues. The germline V and J ends were trimmed by 0 bases and 4 bases, with 4 bases remaining between them. Germline assignment: CDR1 LNHNV and CDR2 YYDKDF (reference sequence). CDR3 sequence reads: CATSREGYNSPLHF. DNA of the CDR3: TGTGCCACCAGCAGAGAAGGGTATAATTCACCCCTCCACTTT.

This clonotype was picked up many times. The chain has TRBV20-1 and TRBJ1-6; D not certain. The CDR3 loop spans 15 amino acids. V shed 0 bases and J shed 10 bases, with 16 bases lying between them. The V gene's germline CDR1 is DFQATT and CDR2 SNEGSKA (reference sequence). CDR3 in DNA: TGCAGTGCTAGAGATCTGGGCAGCCCTTCATCACCCCTCCACTTT. It translates to CSARDLGSPSSPLHF.

The rearrangement links TRBV20-1 to TRBJ2-1; 15 positions agree with TRBD2. From germline, CDR1 is DFQATT and CDR2 SNEGSKA (reference sequence). The CDR3 has 15 amino acids. V lost 6 bases and J lost 4; bases outside the gene matches: 4. The DNA for the CDR3 is TGCAGTGCCCCCGGACTAGCGGGGGGGTACAATGAGCAGTTCTTC. It encodes CSAPGLAGGYNEQFF.

Ten or more counts support this clonotype. This sequence joins TRBV7-8 and TRBJ1-1; the D gene is possibly TRBD1 (5 bases). Germline CDR1 and CDR2: SGHVS and FQNEAQ. The CDR3 is 15 amino acids. V lost 3 bases to trimming and J lost 5 bases, with 16 bases between them. The CDR3 loop is CASSLVRAGRTEAFF. The DNA for the CDR3 is TGTGCCAGCAGCTTGGTGCGGGCAGGGCGGACTGAAGCTTTCTTT.

This clonotype came up a few times. Mismatch with germline at one junction end may stem from a read error. CDR3 DNA: TGCGCCAGCAGCTCAGACCCTGGGGCTAGCAGAGATACGCAGTATTTT. It translates to CASSSDPGASRDTQYF. V and J are TRBV5-1 and TRBJ2-3, with D tentatively TRBD1 or TRBD2 (5 bases each). The CDR3 covers 16 residues. Germline CDR1 SGHRS, CDR2 YFSETQ.

This clonotype was recorded at least ten times. CDR3 in DNA: TGCAGTGCTAGCAGACTAGGGACGGAGACCCAGTACTTC. The encoded protein is CSASRLGTETQYF. This chain connects TRBV20-1 to TRBJ2-5, with D perhaps TRBD2 (6 bases). The germline CDR1 and CDR2 sequences are DFQATT and SNEGSKA (reference sequence). Trimming pared 3 bases from V and 5 bases from J, leaving 13 bases between. The CDR3 extends over 13 amino acids.

This clonotype occurred a few times. J is TRBJ2-1 and V is TRBV11-1; perhaps TRBD2 as D (6 bases). Germline CDR1 is SGHAT and CDR2 is FQDESV (reference sequence). This CDR3 region has 16 residues. The V end lost 2 bases, the J end lost 1 base, and 12 bases lay between the germline ends. The CDR3 nucleotides read TGTGCCAGCAGCTTATCCGGGAGTCATTCCTACAATGAGCAGTTCTTC. Its translation is CASSLSGSHSYNEQFF.

This clonotype was seen a handful of times. This chain joins TRBV7-9 and TRBJ1-2, with D tentatively TRBD1 (5 bases). Germline CDR1 SEHNR, CDR2 FQNEAQ (reference sequence). The V end was cut by 5 bases, the J end by 8 bases, with 12 bases between. The CDR3 totals 12 residues. The CDR3 region has the DNA TGTGCCAGCAGCCTGACAGCTGGGGGCTACACCTTC. Translated: CASSLTAGGYTF.

The gene calls are TRBV2 and TRBJ2-1, with 8 bases fitting TRBD1. From germline, CDR1 is SNHLY and CDR2 FYNNEI. Trimming removed 3 bases from V and 4 bases from J; junction bases left unmatched: 11. CDR3 length: 17 amino acids. The CDR3 nucleotides read TGTGCCAGCAGTGAGGGTCCTGGACAGGGAACTTACAATGAGCAGTTCTTC. Translation: CASSEGPGQGTYNEQFF.

The chain is built from TRBV11-2 and TRBJ1-6, with 9 nucleotides matching TRBD1. Germline CDR1 is SGHAT and CDR2 is FQNNGV. The J segment lost 9 bases and the V segment lost 7 bases, leaving 10 bases of the junction unmatched. The CDR3 consists of 15 residues. Written as DNA, the CDR3 is TGTGCCAGCAACAGAATCGGGACAGGGAGTTCACCCCTCCACTTT. Protein: CASNRIGTGSSPLHF.

This clonotype appeared a few times. This chain connects TRBV28 to TRBJ1-1; tentatively, D is TRBD1 (6 bases). Trimming left V 9 bases short and J 5 bases short, with 19 bases between. CDR3 length: 14 residues. Germline lookup yields CDR1 MDHEN and CDR2 SYDVKM. CDR3 bases: TGTGCCAGTTTCTTGGGGGGCGGACGGACTGAAGCTTTCTTT. This translates into CASFLGGGRTEAFF.

The chain couples TRBV2 to TRBJ2-3; D might be TRBD1 or TRBD2, each matching 5 bases. CDR1 and CDR2 from the germline V gene are SNHLY and FYNNEI. The CDR3 runs 15 residues. Trimming cost V 2 bases and J 0 bases, with 9 bases left between them. In DNA form, the CDR3 reads TGTGCCAGCAGTGAATGGGACGTTAGCACAGATACGCAGTATTTT. Its translation is CASSEWDVSTDTQYF.

In its sample, this clonotype was seen a few times. CDR3 nucleotides: TGCGCCAGCAGCTTGGACGGCTTTCTCTATGGCTACACCTTC. Translation gives CASSLDGFLYGYTF. This sequence joins TRBV5-1 and TRBJ1-2; unclear D gene. Per the germline V gene, CDR1 is SGHRS and CDR2 is YFSETQ. Trimming cost V 0 bases and J 4 bases, with 10 bases left between them. The CDR3 is 14 residues long.

This clonotype was counted many times. The chain is built from TRBV5-1 and TRBJ2-1; 9 nucleotides agree with TRBD2. The length of the CDR3 is 15 residues. J gave up 5 bases and V 4 bases, and 7 bases lay outside the gene matches. CDR1 SGHRS and CDR2 YFSETQ come from the germline V gene. DNA of the CDR3: TGCGCCAGCAGCCTCTCACTAGCGGGCGACAATGAGCAGTTCTTC. Its translation: CASSLSLAGDNEQFF. Drawing the rest from reference TRBV5-1 and TRBJ2-1, the complete variable domain is KAGVTQTPRYLIKTRGQQVTLSCSPISGHRSVSWYQQTPGQGLQFLFEYFSETQRNKGNFPGRFSGRQFSNSRSEMNVSTLELGDSALYLCASSLSLAGDNEQFFGPGTRLTVL.

This clonotype has just a few counts. This rearrangement joins TRBV20-1 to TRBJ2-3; the match to TRBD2 covers 7 bases. V shed 3 bases, J shed 3 bases, and the junction held 6 bases outside the gene matches. From germline, CDR1 is DFQATT and CDR2 SNEGSKA (reference sequence). The CDR3 covers 14 residues. CDR3 loop: CSARTSKGTDTQYF. The DNA for the CDR3 is TGCAGTGCTAGGACTAGCAAGGGGACAGATACGCAGTATTTT.

In its sample, this clonotype was seen a few times. The chain recombines TRBV4-1 with TRBJ1-2, with D perhaps TRBD1 (6 bases). This CDR3 spans 16 amino acids. Trimming removed 0 bases from V and 5 bases from J, with 16 bases in between. Germline lookup yields CDR1 MGHRA and CDR2 YSYEKL. In DNA, the CDR3 is TGCGCCAGCAGCCAAGACCAACAGGGTTTAGGGTATGGCTACACCTTC. This gives the protein CASSQDQQGLGYGYTF.

This clonotype was picked up many times. The chain uses TRBV6-5 and TRBJ1-2; D ambiguous. V lost 4 bases and J lost 8, with 20 bases in between. CDR3 length: 15 residues. CDR1 MNHEY and CDR2 SVGAGI come from the germline V gene. The CDR3 DNA reads TGTGCCAGCAGTTCGTCGACGGGCGGGAATGGGGGCTACACCTTC. Its translation is CASSSSTGGNGGYTF.

Ten or more counts support this clonotype. The rearrangement uses TRBV11-2 and TRBJ2-7, with 8 bases fitting TRBD2. V lost 3 bases and J lost 4; bases outside the gene matches: 8. The CDR3 sequence is 15 residues long. Germline loops: CDR1 SGHAT, CDR2 FQNNGV. CDR3: CASSLGSGALYEQYF. The CDR3 nucleotides read TGTGCCAGCAGCTTGGGTAGCGGGGCCCTTTACGAGCAGTACTTC.

This clonotype was seen many times. This chain uses TRBV10-2 with TRBJ2-2, with a possible D match to TRBD2 (6 bases). CDR1 and CDR2 (germline): WSHSY, SAAADI. V dropped 5 bases and J dropped 2 bases, with 9 bases sitting between them. The CDR3 is 14 residues long. The CDR3 DNA is TGCGCCAGCAGTTGGGGGACTAACACCGGGGAGCTGTTTTTT. Its translation: CASSWGTNTGELFF.

Ten or more counts support this clonotype. This chain joins TRBV4-1 and TRBJ2-1; D perhaps matches TRBD1 (6 bases). Germline V gene sequence: CDR1 MGHRA, CDR2 YSYEKL. The CDR3 covers 13 residues. Deletions cut 2 bases from V and 9 bases from J, with 11 bases between. The CDR3 is CASSQPQGPEQFF. The CDR3 DNA is TGCGCCAGCAGCCAACCACAGGGTCCTGAGCAGTTCTTC.